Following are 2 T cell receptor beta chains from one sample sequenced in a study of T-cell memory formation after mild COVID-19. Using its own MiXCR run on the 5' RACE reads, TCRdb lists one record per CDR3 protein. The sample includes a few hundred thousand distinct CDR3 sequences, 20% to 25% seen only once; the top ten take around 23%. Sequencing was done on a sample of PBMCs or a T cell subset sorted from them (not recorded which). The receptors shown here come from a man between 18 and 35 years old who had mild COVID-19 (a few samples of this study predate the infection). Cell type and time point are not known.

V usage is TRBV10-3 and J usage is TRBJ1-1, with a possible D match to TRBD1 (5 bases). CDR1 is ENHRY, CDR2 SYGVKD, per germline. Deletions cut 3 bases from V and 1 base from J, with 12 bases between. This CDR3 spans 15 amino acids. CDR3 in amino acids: CAISEEAGTNTEAFF. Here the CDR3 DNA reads TGTGCCATCAGTGAAGAGGCAGGGACGAACACTGAAGCTTTCTTT.

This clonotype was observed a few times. CDR3 in DNA: TGCGCCAGCAGCTCTGCGGACAGGGGATATAATTCACCCCTCCACTTT. Protein product: CASSSADRGYNSPLHF. The chain links TRBV5-1 to TRBJ1-6; TRBD1 matches 9 bases. The CDR3 length is 16 residues. Trimming removed 3 bases from V and 4 bases from J; junction bases left unmatched: 5. Looked up from germline, CDR1 is SGHRS and CDR2 is YFSETQ.